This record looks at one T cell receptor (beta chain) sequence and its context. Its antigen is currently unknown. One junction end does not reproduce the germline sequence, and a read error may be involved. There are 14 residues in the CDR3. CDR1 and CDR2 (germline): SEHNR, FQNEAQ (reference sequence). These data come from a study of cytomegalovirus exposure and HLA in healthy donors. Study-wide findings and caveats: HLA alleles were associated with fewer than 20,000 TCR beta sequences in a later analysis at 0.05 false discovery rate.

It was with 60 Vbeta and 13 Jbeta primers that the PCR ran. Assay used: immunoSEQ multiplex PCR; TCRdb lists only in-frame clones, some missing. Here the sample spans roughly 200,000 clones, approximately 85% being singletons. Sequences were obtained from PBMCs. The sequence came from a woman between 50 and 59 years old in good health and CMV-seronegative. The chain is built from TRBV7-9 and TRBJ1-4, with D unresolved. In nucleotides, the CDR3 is TGTTCCAGCAGCTTCACGGCCCGGGAGGAAAAACTGTTTTTT. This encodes CSSSFTAREEKLFF.